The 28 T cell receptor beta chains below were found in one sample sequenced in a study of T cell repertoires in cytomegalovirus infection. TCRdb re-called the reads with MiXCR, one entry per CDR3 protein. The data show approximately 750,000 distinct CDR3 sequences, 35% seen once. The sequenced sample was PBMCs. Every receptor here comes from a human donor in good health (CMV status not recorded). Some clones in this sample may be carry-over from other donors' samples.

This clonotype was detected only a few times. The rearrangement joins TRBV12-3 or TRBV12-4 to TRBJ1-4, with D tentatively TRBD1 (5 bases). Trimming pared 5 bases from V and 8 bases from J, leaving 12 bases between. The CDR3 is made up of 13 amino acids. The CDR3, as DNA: TGTGCCAGCAGTCAGCAGGAGGGGGAAAAACTGTTTTTT. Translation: CASSQQEGEKLFF.

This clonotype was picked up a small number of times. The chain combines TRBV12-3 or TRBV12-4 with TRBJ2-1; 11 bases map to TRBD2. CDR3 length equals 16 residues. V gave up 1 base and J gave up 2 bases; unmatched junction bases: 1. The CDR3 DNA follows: TGTGCCAGCAGTTTAGTTAGCGGGAGGGCCTACAATGAGCAGTTCTTC. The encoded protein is CASSLVSGRAYNEQFF.

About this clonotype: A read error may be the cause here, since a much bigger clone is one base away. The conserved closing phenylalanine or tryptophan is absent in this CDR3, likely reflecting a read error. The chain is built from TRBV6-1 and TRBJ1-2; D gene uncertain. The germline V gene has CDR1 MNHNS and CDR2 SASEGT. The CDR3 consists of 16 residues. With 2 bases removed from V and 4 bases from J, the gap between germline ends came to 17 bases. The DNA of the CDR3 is TGTGCCAGCAGTGAAATGCCGGGCAGGATGGGCTATGGCTACACCTTA. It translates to CASSEMPGRMGYGYTL.

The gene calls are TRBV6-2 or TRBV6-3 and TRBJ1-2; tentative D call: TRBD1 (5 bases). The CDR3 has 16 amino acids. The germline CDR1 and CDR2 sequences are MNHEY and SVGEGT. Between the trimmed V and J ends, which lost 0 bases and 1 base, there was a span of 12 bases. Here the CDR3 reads CASSYSRTSGNYGYTF. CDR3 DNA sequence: TGTGCCAGCAGTTACTCGAGGACATCGGGTAACTATGGCTACACCTTC.

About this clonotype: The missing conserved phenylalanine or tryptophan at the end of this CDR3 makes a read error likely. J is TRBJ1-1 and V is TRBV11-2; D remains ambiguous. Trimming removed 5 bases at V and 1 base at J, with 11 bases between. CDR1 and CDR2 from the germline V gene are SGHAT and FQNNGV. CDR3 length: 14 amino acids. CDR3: CASSGIRGNTEAFV. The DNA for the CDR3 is TGTGCCAGCAGCGGCATTCGAGGGAACACTGAAGCTTTCGTT.

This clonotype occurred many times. CDR3 residues: CASSAGTGVEQFF. CDR3 DNA sequence: TGTGCCAGCAGCGCCGGGACAGGGGTTGAGCAGTTCTTC. The V and J genes are TRBV6-2 or TRBV6-3 and TRBJ2-1; 10 bases fit TRBD1. Germline V gene lookup returns CDR1 MNHEY and CDR2 SVGEGT. The V gene end was trimmed by 6 bases and the J gene end by 9 bases; junction bases not matched to a gene: 5. The CDR3 length is 13 residues.

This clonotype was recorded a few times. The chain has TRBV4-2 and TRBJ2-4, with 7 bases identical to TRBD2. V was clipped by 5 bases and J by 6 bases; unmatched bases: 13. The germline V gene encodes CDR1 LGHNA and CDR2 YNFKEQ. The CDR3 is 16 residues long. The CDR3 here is CASSAAGPGDPNIQYF. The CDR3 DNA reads TGTGCCAGCAGCGCAGCGGGACCCGGTGACCCAAACATTCAGTACTTC.

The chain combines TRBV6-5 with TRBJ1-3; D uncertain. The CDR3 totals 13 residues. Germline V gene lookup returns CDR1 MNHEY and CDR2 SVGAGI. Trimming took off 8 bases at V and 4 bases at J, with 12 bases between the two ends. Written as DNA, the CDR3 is TGTGCCAGCCTTACCTTATCGGGAAACACCATATATTTT. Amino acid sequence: CASLTLSGNTIYF.

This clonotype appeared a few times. CDR3 residues: CASSPVGVGEQYF. CDR3 DNA: TGTGCCAGCAGCCCAGTGGGCGTTGGCGAGCAGTACTTC. The V gene is TRBV28, the J gene TRBJ2-7, with unresolved D. Trimming took 6 bases from V and 6 from J, leaving 15 bases between them. Germline V CDR1 and CDR2: MDHEN, SYDVKM. This CDR3 contains 13 residues. The complete variable domain, with remaining parts taken from reference TRBV28 and TRBJ2-7, reads DVKVTQSSRYLVKRTGEKVFLECVQDMDHENMFWYRQDPGLGLRLIYFSYDVKMKEKGDIPEGYSVSREKKERFSLILESASTNQTSMYLCASSPVGVGEQYFGPGTRLTVT.

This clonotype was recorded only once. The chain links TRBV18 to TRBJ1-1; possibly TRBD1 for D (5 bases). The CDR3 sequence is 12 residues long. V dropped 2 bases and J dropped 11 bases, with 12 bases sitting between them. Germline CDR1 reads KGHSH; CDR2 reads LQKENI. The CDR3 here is CASSPFEGEAFF. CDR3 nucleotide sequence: TGTGCCAGCTCACCATTTGAAGGGGAGGCTTTCTTT.

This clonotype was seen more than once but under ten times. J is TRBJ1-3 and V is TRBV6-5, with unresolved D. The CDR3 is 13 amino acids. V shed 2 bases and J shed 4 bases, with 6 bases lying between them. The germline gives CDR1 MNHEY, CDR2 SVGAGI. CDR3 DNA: TGTGCCAGCAGTTACGCCGCAGGAAACACCATATATTTT. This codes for CASSYAAGNTIYF.

For the CDR3, the DNA is TGTGCCAGCAGTGACCCCCTTTTCCTGGTGCAGGGGCAAGAGACCCAGTACTTC. Residues: CASSDPLFLVQGQETQYF. This sequence joins TRBV6-4 and TRBJ2-5, with D perhaps TRBD1 (6 bases). V was shortened by 2 bases and J by 2 bases, with 21 bases between the two germline ends. There are 18 residues in the CDR3. Germline-derived CDR1 and CDR2 are MRHNA and SNTAGT.

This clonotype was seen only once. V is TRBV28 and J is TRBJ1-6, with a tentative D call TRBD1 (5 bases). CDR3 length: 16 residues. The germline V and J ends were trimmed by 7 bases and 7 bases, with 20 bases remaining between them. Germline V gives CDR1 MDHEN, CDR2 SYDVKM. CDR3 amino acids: CASITTNNRGNSPLHF. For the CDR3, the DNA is TGTGCCAGCATCACTACCAATAACCGGGGGAATTCACCCCTCCACTTT.

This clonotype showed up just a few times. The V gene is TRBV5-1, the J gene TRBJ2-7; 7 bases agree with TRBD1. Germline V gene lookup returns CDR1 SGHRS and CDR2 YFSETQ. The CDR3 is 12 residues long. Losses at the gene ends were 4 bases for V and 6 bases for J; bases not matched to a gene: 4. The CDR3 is CASSRDRAEQYF. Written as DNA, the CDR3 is TGCGCCAGCAGCCGCGACAGGGCCGAGCAGTACTTC.

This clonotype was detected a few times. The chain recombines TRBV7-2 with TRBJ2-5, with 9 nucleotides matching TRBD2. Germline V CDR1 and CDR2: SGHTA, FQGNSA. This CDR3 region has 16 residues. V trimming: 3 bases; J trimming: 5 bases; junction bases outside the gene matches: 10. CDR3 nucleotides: TGTGCCAGCAGCTTCAATGGCGGGAGGGCCGAGGAGACCCAGTACTTC. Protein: CASSFNGGRAEETQYF.

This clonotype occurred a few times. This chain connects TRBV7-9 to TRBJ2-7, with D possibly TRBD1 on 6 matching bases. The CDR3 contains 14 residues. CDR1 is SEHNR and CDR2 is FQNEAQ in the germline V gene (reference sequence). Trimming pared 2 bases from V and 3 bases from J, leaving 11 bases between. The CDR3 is CASSLTGTVYEQYF. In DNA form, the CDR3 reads TGTGCCAGCAGCTTAACAGGGACGGTCTACGAGCAGTACTTC.

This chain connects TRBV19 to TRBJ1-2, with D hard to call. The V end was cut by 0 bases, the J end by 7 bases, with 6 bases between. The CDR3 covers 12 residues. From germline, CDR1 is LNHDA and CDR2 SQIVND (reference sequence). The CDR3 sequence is CASSIEPGGYTF. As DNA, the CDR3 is TGTGCCAGTAGTATAGAACCCGGTGGCTACACCTTC. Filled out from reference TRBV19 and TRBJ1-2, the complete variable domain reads DGGITQSPKYLFRKEGQNVTLSCEQNLNHDAMYWYRQDPGQGLRLIYYSQIVNDFQKGDIAEGYSVSREKKESFPLTVTSAQKNPTAFYLCASSIEPGGYTFGSGTRLTVV.

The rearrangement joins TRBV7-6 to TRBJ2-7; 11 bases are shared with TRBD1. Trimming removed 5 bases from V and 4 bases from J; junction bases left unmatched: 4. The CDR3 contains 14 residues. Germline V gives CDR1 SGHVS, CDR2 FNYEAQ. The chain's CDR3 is CASSPDRGQYEQYF. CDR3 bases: TGTGCCAGCAGCCCGGACAGGGGGCAATACGAGCAGTACTTC. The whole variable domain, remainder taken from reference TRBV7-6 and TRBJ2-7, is GAGVSQSPRYKVTKRGQDVALRCDPISGHVSLYWYRQALGQGPEFLTYFNYEAQQDKSGLPNDRFSAERPEGSISTLTIQRTEQRDSAMYRCASSPDRGQYEQYFGPGTRLTVT.

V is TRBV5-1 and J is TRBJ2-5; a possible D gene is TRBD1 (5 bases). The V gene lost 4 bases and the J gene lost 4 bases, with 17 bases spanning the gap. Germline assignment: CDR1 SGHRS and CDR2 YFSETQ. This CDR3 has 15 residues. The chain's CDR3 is CASSTQGPGRETQYF. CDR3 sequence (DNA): TGCGCCAGCAGCACCCAGGGTCCCGGAAGAGAGACCCAGTACTTC.

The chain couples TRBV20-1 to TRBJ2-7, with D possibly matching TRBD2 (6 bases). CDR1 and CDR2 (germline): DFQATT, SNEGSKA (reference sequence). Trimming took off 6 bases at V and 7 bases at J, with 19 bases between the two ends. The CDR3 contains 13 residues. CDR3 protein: CSAQLSSAWEQYF. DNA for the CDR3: TGCAGTGCGCAACTATCTAGCGCCTGGGAGCAGTACTTC.

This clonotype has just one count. CDR3 region: CSARDSGTSGRGAYF. The CDR3 DNA reads TGCAGTGCTAGAGATTCCGGGACTAGCGGGAGAGGCGCCTACTTC. The J gene is TRBJ2-7, the V gene TRBV20-1; 14 nucleotides agree with TRBD2. J lost 13 bases, V lost 0 bases, and 11 bases had no gene match. Germline CDR1 is DFQATT and CDR2 is SNEGSKA (reference sequence). CDR3 size: 15 residues.

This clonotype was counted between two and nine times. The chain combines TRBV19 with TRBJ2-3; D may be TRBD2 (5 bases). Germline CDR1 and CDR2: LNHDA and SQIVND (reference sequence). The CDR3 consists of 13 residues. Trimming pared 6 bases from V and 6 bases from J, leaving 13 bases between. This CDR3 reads CASSLDRGDTQYF. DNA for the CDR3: TGTGCCAGTAGCCTGGACCGCGGGGATACGCAGTATTTT.

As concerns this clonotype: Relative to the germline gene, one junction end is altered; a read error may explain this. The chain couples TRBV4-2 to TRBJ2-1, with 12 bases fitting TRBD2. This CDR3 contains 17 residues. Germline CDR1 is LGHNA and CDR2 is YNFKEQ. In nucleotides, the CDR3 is TGTGCCAGAAGCCCCAGACTAGCGGGGGCCTCCTACAATGAGCAGTTCTTC. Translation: CARSPRLAGASYNEQFF.

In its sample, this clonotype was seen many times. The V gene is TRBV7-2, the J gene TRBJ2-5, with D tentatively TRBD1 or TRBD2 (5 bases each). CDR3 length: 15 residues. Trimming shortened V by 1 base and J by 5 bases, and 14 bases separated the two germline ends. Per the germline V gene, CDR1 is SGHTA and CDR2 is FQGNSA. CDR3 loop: CASSLVYGARETQYF. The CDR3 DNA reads TGTGCCAGCAGCTTAGTCTACGGGGCCAGGGAGACCCAGTACTTC.

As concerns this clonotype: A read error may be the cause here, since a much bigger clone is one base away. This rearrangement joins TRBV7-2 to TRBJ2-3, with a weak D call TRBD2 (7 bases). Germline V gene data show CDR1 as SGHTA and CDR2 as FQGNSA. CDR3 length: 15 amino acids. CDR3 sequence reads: CASSGGADRTDTHYF. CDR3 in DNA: TGTGCCAGCAGCGGGGGGGCAGATCGCACAGATACGCACTATTTT.

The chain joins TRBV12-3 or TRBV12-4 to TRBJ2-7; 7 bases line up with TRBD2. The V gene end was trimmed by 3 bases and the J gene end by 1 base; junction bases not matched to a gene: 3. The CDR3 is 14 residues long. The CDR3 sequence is CASSLLAESYEQYF. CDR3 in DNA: TGTGCCAGCAGTTTGCTAGCGGAGTCCTACGAGCAGTACTTC.

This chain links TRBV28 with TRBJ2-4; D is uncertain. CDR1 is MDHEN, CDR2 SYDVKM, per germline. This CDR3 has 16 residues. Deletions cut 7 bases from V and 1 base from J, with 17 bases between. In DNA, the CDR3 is TGTGCCAGCAACTTAGCCGGTTCCCCGGCCAAAAACATTCAGTACTTC. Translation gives CASNLAGSPAKNIQYF.

CDR3 loop: CSARDRGAGSSYNSPLHF. The CDR3 DNA sequence: TGCAGTGCTAGAGATCGGGGAGCGGGGAGCTCCTATAATTCACCCCTCCACTTT. This rearrangement joins TRBV20-1 to TRBJ1-6; D call uncertain. The V end lost 0 bases, the J end lost 0 bases, and 15 bases lay between the germline ends. The CDR3 has 18 residues. Germline V gives CDR1 DFQATT, CDR2 SNEGSKA (reference sequence).